The TCR beta chain described here comes from a study of blood T cell repertoires in COVID-19. Study at large: PBMCs, B-cell-depleted T cells, or T cells provided the cDNA or gDNA that made up the material.

Method: immunoSEQ multiplex PCR; TCRdb's copy keeps in-frame clones and lacks some. This sample has 80,000 to 100,000 clones; approximately 91% occur once, and the top ten carry roughly 2%. The V gene's germline CDR1 is LNHDA and CDR2 SQIVND (reference sequence). The CDR3 is 14 amino acids. With 4 bases clipped from V and 3 bases from J, the junction kept 4 bases outside the gene matches. Source material: peripheral blood. This TCR was sampled from a human donor with active COVID-19. The donor label of this sample is uncertain. The chain combines TRBV19 with TRBJ2-7; 9 bases are shared with TRBD1. The CDR3 nucleotides read TGTGCCAGTAGTACTCCGGGACAGGGCTACGAGCAGTACTTC. Translation: CASSTPGQGYEQYF.